This T cell receptor (beta chain) was observed in a study of T cell repertoires in cytomegalovirus infection. As for the study in general: HLA-B-restricted CMV epitopes that are well studied, plus recently identified HLA-C-restricted ones, were used by the study. Indications came from public TCR beta signatures; they pointed to CMV infection and to a matching HLA type. General study findings and limits: The ex vivo response was dominated by HLA-C-restricted CMV-specific TCR beta clonotypes. Cumulative public TCR beta family frequency identified CMV carriers with the relevant HLA.

Germline V gene data show CDR1 as DFQATT and CDR2 as SNEGSKA (reference sequence). Trimming shortened V by 4 bases and J by 4 bases, and 11 bases separated the two germline ends. The CDR3 loop spans 14 amino acids. Note on this clonotype: Its target is unknown.

Each CDR3 protein is one row after TCRdb ran MiXCR on the reads. The repertoire includes 340,000 or so distinct CDR3 sequences, more than 20% of them detected once, and approximately 12% sits in the top ten. The origin of this receptor is a human donor in good health (CMV status not recorded). Some clones in this sample may be carry-over from other donors' samples. Sequenced material: cultured PBMCs, taken from culture after CMV antigen stimulation. The V gene is TRBV20-1, the J gene TRBJ1-6, with no clear D. The CDR3 here is CSATAGIYNSPLHF. The CDR3 coding sequence is TGCAGTGCTACCGCCGGGATTTATAATTCACCCCTCCACTTT.